One sample yielded the 18 T cell receptor beta chains listed below, sequenced in a study of T cells in Graves' hyperthyroidism and ophthalmopathy. Researchers amplified the TCR beta CDR3 regions from RNA transcripts. In the first-round RT-PCR of the TCR CDR3, the HTBI primer set was used. TCRdb processed the multiplex PCR reads anew with MiXCR; each CDR3 protein has one entry. The data show about 130,000 distinct CDR3 sequences, around 20% seen once. Material for sequencing was blood. Receptor source: a woman aged 45 to 65 with Graves' hyperthyroidism that later progressed to Graves' ophthalmopathy.

This clonotype showed up many times. The J gene is TRBJ2-2, the V gene TRBV11-2, with TRBD2 matching 9 bases. Trimming removed 3 bases from V and 5 bases from J; junction bases left unmatched: 7. Germline V gene sequence: CDR1 SGHAT, CDR2 FQNNGV. This CDR3 contains 16 residues. CDR3 sequence reads: CASSFLIAGVTGELFF. The CDR3 region has the DNA TGTGCCAGCAGCTTTCTTATAGCGGGAGTAACCGGGGAGCTGTTTTTT.

This clonotype was seen many times. The chain couples TRBV7-8 to TRBJ2-1, with TRBD2 identical over 15 bases. The germline CDR1 and CDR2 sequences are SGHVS and FQNEAQ. The V gene end was trimmed by 7 bases and the J gene end by 9 bases; junction bases not matched to a gene: 4. The CDR3 is 14 amino acids. The CDR3 nucleotides read TGTGCCAGCAACCCGGGACTAGCGGGAGGTGAGCAGTTCTTC. It encodes CASNPGLAGGEQFF.

This clonotype was observed a few times. This rearrangement joins TRBV14 to TRBJ1-6, with no clear D. CDR1 and CDR2 from the germline V gene are SGHDN and FVKESK. Trimming removed 1 base at V and 7 bases at J, with 8 bases between. The CDR3 extends over 14 amino acids. As DNA, the CDR3 is TGTGCCAGCAGCCAAGGTTTCAAAAATTCACCCCTCCACTTT. Its translation: CASSQGFKNSPLHF.

The J gene is TRBJ1-1, the V gene TRBV18; possibly TRBD1 for D (6 bases). The CDR3 consists of 14 residues. Trimming stripped 2 bases from V and 2 bases from J, with 9 bases between. CDR1 is KGHSH, CDR2 LQKENI, per germline. The CDR3, as DNA: TGTGCCAGCTCACCATTGGGGGGCAACACTGAAGCTTTCTTT. Amino acids: CASSPLGGNTEAFF.

Ten or more counts support this clonotype. This sequence joins TRBV3-1 and TRBJ2-3, with TRBD2 matching 8 bases. The V and J ends lost 1 base and 7 bases, in that order; junction bases with no gene match: 13. The CDR3 covers 17 residues. Germline loops: CDR1 LGHDT, CDR2 YNNKEL (reference sequence). CDR3 sequence reads: CASSQVGVGRATNTQYF. The CDR3 DNA reads as TGTGCCAGCAGCCAAGTCGGGGTCGGGAGGGCCACGAATACGCAGTATTTT.

The gene calls are TRBV28 and TRBJ2-5; possible D gene TRBD2, 5 bases. V was trimmed by 7 bases and J by 7 bases, leaving 19 bases between them. The CDR3 length is 14 residues. Germline V gene sequence: CDR1 MDHEN, CDR2 SYDVKM. The CDR3 here is CASTHPGKLGTQYF. CDR3 sequence (DNA): TGTGCCAGCACCCATCCGGGAAAACTGGGGACCCAGTACTTC.

This clonotype was counted at least ten times. The chain uses TRBV30 and TRBJ2-1; 10 bases are a match to TRBD2. V was pared by 5 bases and J by 6 bases, with 7 bases of the junction left unmatched. CDR3 length: 14 residues. Germline-derived CDR1 and CDR2 are GTSNPN and SVGIG (reference sequence). The CDR3 loop reads CAWSGTSALNEQFF. Written as DNA, the CDR3 is TGTGCCTGGTCCGGGACTAGCGCACTCAATGAGCAGTTCTTC.

This clonotype was counted between two and nine times. The J gene is TRBJ2-6, the V gene TRBV13; maybe TRBD1 (6 bases). The V and J ends lost 5 bases and 1 base respectively, with 12 bases between them. Germline CDR1 and CDR2: PRHDT and FYEKMQ (reference sequence). CDR3 length equals 16 residues. CDR3 coding DNA: TGTGCCAGCAGCGGGTACAGGGCTTCTGGGGCCAACGTCCTGACTTTC. Translated, it gives CASSGYRASGANVLTF.

This clonotype was seen a few times. The chain employs TRBV5-4 and TRBJ2-7; D ambiguous. The CDR3 contains 12 residues. The germline V gene has CDR1 SGHNT and CDR2 YYREEE (reference sequence). V lost 4 bases to trimming and J lost 4 bases, with 9 bases between them. CDR3 coding DNA: TGTGCCAGCAGCCCGAATGATTACGAGCAGTACTTC. Translation gives CASSPNDYEQYF.

V gene TRBV6-5 combines with J gene TRBJ1-2, with TRBD1 as a possible D gene (5 bases). This CDR3 is 12 amino acids long. Germline CDR1 is MNHEY and CDR2 is SVGAGI. V was trimmed by 3 bases and J by 4 bases, leaving 6 bases between them. CDR3 sequence: CASSYDSYGYTF. CDR3 sequence (DNA): TGTGCCAGCAGTTATGACAGCTATGGCTACACCTTC.

Ten or more counts support this clonotype. J is TRBJ2-7 and V is TRBV2; TRBD2 agrees at 7 bases. Germline CDR1 SNHLY, CDR2 FYNNEI. Trimming removed 7 bases from V and 5 bases from J; junction bases left unmatched: 8. This CDR3 region has 13 residues. This CDR3 is CASIRRAGDEQYF. As DNA, the CDR3 is TGTGCCAGCATTCGCAGGGCGGGGGACGAGCAGTACTTC.

In its sample, this clonotype was seen many times. The chain uses TRBV20-1 and TRBJ2-7; the D is unclear. V lost 4 bases to trimming and J lost 2 bases, with 24 bases between them. The CDR3 extends over 17 amino acids. The V gene's germline CDR1 is DFQATT and CDR2 SNEGSKA (reference sequence). CDR3 nucleotides: TGCAGTGCTACTGCCCTTCGGGCCTTTACCCCGACCTACGAGCAGTACTTC. Protein product: CSATALRAFTPTYEQYF.

Notes on this clonotype: A read error is possible here, since a much larger clone lies one base away. The chain employs TRBV6-2 or TRBV6-3 and TRBJ2-7, with 8 nucleotides matching TRBD1. V shed 6 bases and J 9 bases; nucleotides not matched to a gene: 13. CDR1 and CDR2 (germline): MNHEY, SVGEGT. CDR3 length equals 14 residues. The DNA of the CDR3 is TGTGCCAGCAGCCGTAGACAGGGGAGGAGCGGGCAGTACTTC. It is translated as CASSRRQGRSGQYF.

This clonotype appeared a few times. The chain couples TRBV7-9 to TRBJ2-4; 7 nucleotides line up with TRBD1. This CDR3 spans 12 amino acids. V trimming: 5 bases; J trimming: 10 bases; junction bases outside the gene matches: 5. Germline CDR1 and CDR2: SEHNR and FQNEAQ (reference sequence). The CDR3 DNA reads as TGTGCCAGCAGCGTGAACAGGGGAATTCAGTACTTC. Amino acids: CASSVNRGIQYF.

This clonotype has a count of ten or more. The chain couples TRBV20-1 to TRBJ2-7, with 7 nucleotides matching TRBD2. The CDR3 runs 13 residues. Looked up from germline, CDR1 is DFQATT and CDR2 is SNEGSKA (reference sequence). The V segment lost 4 bases and the J segment 3 bases; nucleotides outside the gene matches: 6. CDR3 sequence reads: CSATYASGYEQYF. In nucleotides, the CDR3 is TGCAGTGCTACGTATGCTAGCGGCTACGAGCAGTACTTC.

This clonotype was seen many times. The chain has TRBV11-2 and TRBJ2-7, with TRBD2 as a possible D gene (6 bases). The germline CDR1 and CDR2 sequences are SGHAT and FQNNGV. This CDR3 is built from 15 residues. Trimming cost V 5 bases and J 4 bases, with 18 bases left between them. The CDR3 reads CASSQRRDSPYEQYF. In nucleotides, the CDR3 is TGTGCCAGCAGCCAACGCCGGGACTCTCCTTACGAGCAGTACTTC.

This clonotype has ten or more counts. The CDR3 loop is CASSWGVTEAFF. CDR3 nucleotides: TGTGCCAGCAGCTGGGGGGTTACTGAAGCTTTCTTT. The rearrangement links TRBV7-8 to TRBJ1-1; perhaps TRBD1 as D (5 bases). This CDR3 comprises 12 residues. Looked up from germline, CDR1 is SGHVS and CDR2 is FQNEAQ. V shed 4 bases and J shed 5 bases, with 8 bases lying between them. Supplemented by reference TRBV7-8 and TRBJ1-1, the full variable domain reads GAGVSQSPRYKVAKRGQDVALRCDPISGHVSLFWYQQALGQGPEFLTYFQNEAQLDKSGLPSDRFFAERPEGSVSTLKIQRTQQEDSAVYLCASSWGVTEAFFGQGTRLTVV.

This clonotype has ten or more counts. The rearrangement links TRBV30 to TRBJ2-2; D is possibly TRBD1 (6 bases). This CDR3 is 14 amino acids long. Trimming cost V 3 bases and J 1 base, with 9 bases left between them. The germline V gene has CDR1 GTSNPN and CDR2 SVGIG (reference sequence). CDR3: CAWRGTMNTGELFF. DNA of the CDR3: TGTGCCTGGAGGGGGACAATGAACACCGGGGAGCTGTTTTTT.